This T cell receptor beta chain was sequenced for a study of CD8 T cells in Susac syndrome. It was with random hexamers that roughly 0.45 to 1 ug RNA was reverse transcribed. One entry per CDR3 protein results from TCRdb running MiXCR on the immunoSEQ multiplex PCR reads. The table has 71,000 or so distinct CDR3 sequences, nearly 96% seen once; the top ten hold around 0.11%. This clonotype was observed a single time. Germline V CDR1 and CDR2: SGHTA, FQGNSA. The ends lost 3 bases at V and 3 bases at J; junction bases unmatched: 11. The CDR3 extends over 17 amino acids. Sequencing of TCR beta drew on CD8+ and CD4+ T cells from blood.

The chain is built from TRBV7-2 and TRBJ2-3; 8 nucleotides line up with TRBD2. This receptor was identified in a human donor with multiple sclerosis. Specimen: CD4+ T cells from PBMCs. CDR3 nucleotides: TGTGCCAGCAGCTTCTCGAGCGGGGGATTTTGGACAGATACGCAGTATTTT. Its translation: CASSFSSGGFWTDTQYF.